The 11 T cell receptor beta chains given below trace back to one sample, sequenced in a study of T-cell reconstitution after alpha-beta-depleted transplantation in children. Unique molecular identifiers were incorporated when the TCRbeta library was constructed. TCRdb re-called the PCR reads through MiXCR, storing one row per CDR3 protein. The data show 400,000 to 450,000 distinct CDR3 sequences, over 40% seen once. Sequenced here: PBMCs, sampled before TCRalphabeta/CD19-depleted stem cell transplant. These receptors came from a girl aged 2 to 9 with aplastic anemia, due to receive a stem cell transplant.

As to this clonotype: One end of the junction is discordant with germline, which a read error may explain. V and J are TRBV20-1 and TRBJ2-7; weak D call: TRBD2 (5 bases). Germline-derived CDR1 and CDR2 are DFQATT and SNEGSKA (reference sequence). The CDR3 covers 16 residues. The DNA of the CDR3 is TGCAGTGCTAGAGGCGGAACGGCTCCTAGCTCCTACGAGCGGTACTTC. Translated, it gives CSARGGTAPSSYERYF.

This clonotype occurred many times. J is TRBJ2-6 and V is TRBV6-5; 16 bases fit TRBD2. The germline gives CDR1 MNHEY, CDR2 SVGAGI. The trim removed 0 bases at V and 2 bases at J, leaving 1 base unmatched. CDR3 length: 19 residues. The CDR3 DNA sequence: TGTGCCAGCAGTTACTCGGGACTAGCGGGAGGGCCTGGGGCCAACGTCCTGACTTTC. Translated: CASSYSGLAGGPGANVLTF.

This clonotype was counted many times. The genes are TRBV6-1 and TRBJ1-4; D possibly corresponds to TRBD1 (6 bases). V was clipped by 5 bases and J by 3 bases, with 13 bases between them. CDR1 is MNHNS, CDR2 SASEGT, per germline. The length of the CDR3 is 15 residues. This CDR3 is CASSRPGEANEKLFF. Here the CDR3 DNA reads TGTGCCAGCAGTCGCCCAGGGGAGGCTAATGAAAAACTGTTTTTT.

The chain uses TRBV5-1 and TRBJ1-2; 7 nucleotides line up with TRBD1. The CDR3 spans 15 residues. V shed 0 bases, J shed 3 bases, and the junction held 5 bases outside the gene matches. Germline CDR1 reads SGHRS; CDR2 reads YFSETQ. CDR3: CASSLDPGGDYGYTF. In nucleotides, the CDR3 is TGCGCCAGCAGCTTGGATCCAGGGGGAGACTATGGCTACACCTTC.

This clonotype was recorded a few times. The chain is built from TRBV4-1 and TRBJ2-1; the D gene is possibly TRBD2 (6 bases). V lost 0 bases, J lost 4 bases, and 13 bases lay in between. The germline V gene has CDR1 MGHRA and CDR2 YSYEKL. The CDR3 consists of 16 residues. CDR3 nucleotide sequence: TGCGCCAGCAGCCAAGAAGATCGGGAGCCTTACAATGAGCAGTTCTTC. Its translation: CASSQEDREPYNEQFF.

The CDR3 sequence: CASTHRSGPDYEQYF. DNA of the CDR3: TGTGCCAGCACCCACCGAAGCGGCCCCGACTACGAGCAGTACTTC. This chain connects TRBV6-2 or TRBV6-3 to TRBJ2-7; tentatively, D is TRBD2 (5 bases). This CDR3 has 15 amino acids. Looked up from germline, CDR1 is MNHEY and CDR2 is SVGEGT. V lost 7 bases, J lost 3 bases, and 19 bases lay in between.

The chain couples TRBV29-1 to TRBJ2-7, with D unclear. V was clipped by 2 bases and J by 2 bases, with 10 bases between them. Germline CDR1 and CDR2: SQVTM and ANQGSEA. The CDR3 is 13 residues long. The CDR3 coding sequence is TGCAGCGTTGAAATCGACCGGACCTACGAGCAGTACTTC. The encoded protein is CSVEIDRTYEQYF.

A single count supports this clonotype. J is TRBJ1-1 and V is TRBV20-1, with a weak D call TRBD1 (5 bases). Trimming stripped 5 bases from V and 6 bases from J, with 16 bases between. The CDR3 has 13 residues. Germline V CDR1 and CDR2: DFQATT, SNEGSKA (reference sequence). CDR3 in amino acids: CSAGNPRAAEAFF. In DNA form, the CDR3 reads TGCAGTGCTGGAAACCCCAGGGCGGCTGAAGCTTTCTTT.

This clonotype was detected once. The chain employs TRBV7-1 and TRBJ1-6; D is perhaps TRBD1 (5 bases). TRBV7-1 is marked as an open reading frame, function uncertain. The CDR3 has 22 residues. Trimming removed 10 bases from V and 9 bases from J, with 43 bases in between. CDR3 loop: CAISPRGEVVRTPNPGGSPLHF. The CDR3 DNA is TGTGCCATCTCGCCCCGGGGGGAAGTTGTCCGGACACCTAATCCCGGGGGTTCACCCCTCCACTTT.

This CDR3 is CAWSVSSGAPQHF. The CDR3 coding sequence is TGTGCCTGGAGTGTATCTTCTGGGGCGCCCCAGCATTTT. The gene calls are TRBV30 and TRBJ1-5, with D perhaps matching TRBD1 (5 bases). The CDR3 extends over 13 amino acids. The ends were cut back, 0 bases at V and 9 bases at J, with 12 bases in the middle. CDR1 and CDR2 (germline): GTSNPN, SVGIG (reference sequence).

This clonotype was detected many times. The chain has TRBV11-1 and TRBJ2-1; 9 nucleotides align to TRBD1. CDR1 and CDR2 (germline): SGHAT, FQDESV (reference sequence). V shed 5 bases and J 4 bases; nucleotides not matched to a gene: 15. CDR3 length: 18 amino acids. The CDR3 bases are TGTGCCAGCAGCCCCAGCGCGAGGGACAGGGTAAAGTACAATGAGCAGTTCTTC. Translated: CASSPSARDRVKYNEQFF.